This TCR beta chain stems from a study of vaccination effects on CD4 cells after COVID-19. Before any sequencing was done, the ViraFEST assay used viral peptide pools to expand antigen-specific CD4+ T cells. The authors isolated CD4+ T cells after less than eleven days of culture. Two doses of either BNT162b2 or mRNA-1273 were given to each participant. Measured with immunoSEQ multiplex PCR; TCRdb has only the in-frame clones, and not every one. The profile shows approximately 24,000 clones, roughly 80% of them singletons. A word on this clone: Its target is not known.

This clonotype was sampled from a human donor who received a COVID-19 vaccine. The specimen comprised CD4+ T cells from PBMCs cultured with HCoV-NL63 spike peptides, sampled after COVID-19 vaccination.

The CDR3 DNA follows: TGCAGTGCTAGTGTCGGGACGTATAACTATGGCTACACCTTC. Its translation is CSASVGTYNYGYTF. The rearrangement links TRBV20-1 to TRBJ1-2, with TRBD1 as a possible D gene (5 bases). CDR1 is DFQATT, CDR2 SNEGSKA, per germline (reference sequence). Trimming stripped 3 bases from V and 1 base from J, with 12 bases between. This CDR3 spans 14 amino acids.